This T cell receptor (beta chain) came from a study of monozygotic twins with inflammatory bowel disease. The CDR3 consists of 16 residues. Germline V gives CDR1 MGHRA, CDR2 YSYEKL. TCRdb reanalyzed the 5' RACE reads and collapses them to one entry per CDR3 protein, without DNA. The repertoire table contains about 150,000 distinct CDR3 sequences. V gene TRBV4-1 combines with J gene TRBJ2-1; lacking DNA, the TRBD1 call made by TCRdb goes unchecked. This TCR was sampled from a human donor with ulcerative colitis or Crohn's disease, or a healthy co-twin of an affected twin (not recorded which). The source material was blood. CDR3 protein: CASSQAPGAKYNEQFF.